Here is one T cell receptor (beta chain) with its context. Antigen: not known. Sequencing used immunoSEQ multiplex PCR; TCRdb keeps in-frame clones, though not all of them. The sample records about 120,000 clones, roughly 89% being singletons. The data were obtained in a study of T cell responses to AZD1222 COVID-19 vaccine. Across the whole study: Timing groups of about 4 and about 12 weeks for second doses were pooled.

There are 12 residues in the CDR3. V dropped 8 bases and J dropped 2 bases, with 10 bases sitting between them. CDR1 is MDHEN, CDR2 SYDVKM, per germline. Study results and caveats: Seropositive at baseline were only a handful of AZD1222 recipients. Repertoire sampling occurred only after the peak T cell response.

The sequencing used peripheral blood, collected on day 0 of AZD1222 vaccination. This chain joins TRBV28 and TRBJ2-7; no clear D gene. This receptor was taken from an adult in good health. The CDR3 coding sequence is TGTGCCAGCGCACAGACCCCCTACGAGCAGTACTTC. Translated, it gives CASAQTPYEQYF.